Presented here are 29 T cell receptor beta chains from one specimen sequenced in a study of blood T cell repertoires in COVID-19. TCRdb's copy holds only in-frame clones and misses some; the assay was immunoSEQ multiplex PCR. This sample yields around 250,000 clones, of which 84% are seen a single time; over 1.5% belongs to the top ten. Specimen: peripheral blood. The receptors derive from a woman in her thirties or forties who had recovered from COVID-19.

Written as DNA, the CDR3 is TGTGCCAGCAGTTACGGGGAGCTACACTCCTACGAGCAGTACTTC. Amino acid sequence: CASSYGELHSYEQYF. The V call is TRBV6-6, the J call TRBJ2-7; the D gene is possibly TRBD2 (5 bases). Trimming cost V 2 bases and J 0 bases, with 11 bases left between them. Germline assignment: CDR1 MNHNY and CDR2 SVGAGI (reference sequence). The CDR3 length is 15 residues.

As concerns this clone: Other DNA sequences from this sample encode an identical CDR3 as well. V is TRBV5-5 and J is TRBJ1-4, with D possibly matching TRBD1 (6 bases). V was clipped by 4 bases and J by 1 base, with 11 bases between them. Per the germline V gene, CDR1 is SGHKS and CDR2 is YYEKEE (reference sequence). The CDR3 has 15 residues. CDR3 in amino acids: CASSLIQGTNEKLFF. As DNA, the CDR3 is TGTGCCAGCAGCCTGATACAGGGAACTAATGAAAAACTGTTTTTT.

This clone came up once. The chain combines TRBV7-2 with TRBJ1-4, with 9 bases that match TRBD1. V shed 1 base, J shed 7 bases, and the junction held 7 bases outside the gene matches. This CDR3 contains 16 residues. CDR1 SGHTA and CDR2 FQGNSA come from the germline V gene. The CDR3 sequence: CASSLGAGTGSEKLFF. The CDR3 region has the DNA TGTGCCAGCAGCTTAGGGGCCGGGACAGGGAGTGAAAAACTGTTTTTT. The complete variable domain, with remaining parts taken from reference TRBV7-2 and TRBJ1-4, reads GAGVSQSPSNKVTEKGKDVELRCDPISGHTALYWYRQSLGQGLEFLIYFQGNSAPDKSGLPSDRFSAERTGGSVSTLTIQRTQQEDSAVYLCASSLGAGTGSEKLFFGSGTQLSVL.

With respect to this clone: The sample holds other DNA sequences that translate to the same CDR3. The chain joins TRBV7-9 to TRBJ1-1; unclear D gene. The CDR3 spans 13 residues. The V and J ends lost 6 bases and 3 bases respectively, with 11 bases between them. Germline V gene sequence: CDR1 SEHNR, CDR2 FQNEAQ (reference sequence). The chain's CDR3 is CASSFVGDTEAFF. CDR3 bases: TGTGCCAGCAGTTTCGTCGGGGACACTGAAGCTTTCTTT.

The count of this clone is one. The chain recombines TRBV12-3 or TRBV12-4 with TRBJ2-5; TRBD1 matches at 8 bases. After removal of 8 bases from V and 5 bases from J, the junction contained 7 bases not matched to a gene. The CDR3 has 13 amino acids. This CDR3 is CASQGQVAETQYF. The CDR3 region has the DNA TGTGCCAGCCAGGGACAGGTGGCGGAGACCCAGTACTTC.

The chain couples TRBV6-5 to TRBJ1-1, with TRBD1 matching over 8 bases. Germline CDR1 MNHEY, CDR2 SVGAGI. This CDR3 has 14 amino acids. V lost 6 bases and J lost 4; bases outside the gene matches: 7. Here the CDR3 reads CASRAGQGSTEAFF. The CDR3 region has the DNA TGTGCCAGCAGGGCCGGACAGGGAAGCACTGAAGCTTTCTTT.

The J gene is TRBJ1-3, the V gene TRBV2; no clear D. Trimming stripped 3 bases from V and 4 bases from J, with 16 bases between. CDR3 size: 16 residues. The germline V gene has CDR1 SNHLY and CDR2 FYNNEI. The CDR3 is CASSDSSPFEGNTIYF. CDR3 coding DNA: TGTGCCAGCAGTGACTCCTCACCTTTCGAGGGAAACACCATATATTTT.

This clone has more than one count but fewer than ten. This chain joins TRBV3-1 (or the pseudogene TRBV3-2) and TRBJ2-5; 11 bases are shared with TRBD2. Germline trimming cut 1 base from V and 2 bases from J; bases unmatched to any gene: 0. The CDR3 is 15 amino acids. CDR1 is LGHDT, CDR2 YNNKEL, per germline (reference sequence). The CDR3 region has the DNA TGTGCCAGCAGCCAAGGACTAGCGGGGCAAGAGACCCAGTACTTC. Its translation: CASSQGLAGQETQYF.

As to this clone: Other nucleotide sequences from this sample produce the same CDR3. This chain joins TRBV2 and TRBJ1-4; D unresolved. Germline V gives CDR1 SNHLY, CDR2 FYNNEI. The CDR3 consists of 14 residues. V shed 4 bases and J shed 0 bases, with 6 bases lying between them. The CDR3: CASSGGSTNEKLFF. CDR3 nucleotide sequence: TGTGCCAGCAGTGGAGGCTCAACTAATGAAAAACTGTTTTTT.

This clone was recorded a few times. V and J are TRBV11-3 and TRBJ1-3, with TRBD1 identical over 7 bases. Germline trimming cut 1 base from V and 2 bases from J; bases unmatched to any gene: 8. This CDR3 is 17 amino acids long. Germline loops: CDR1 SGHNT, CDR2 YENEEA. CDR3 in amino acids: CASSLVDSQGTGNTIYF. The CDR3 DNA reads as TGTGCCAGCAGCTTAGTAGACTCACAGGGGACTGGAAACACCATATATTTT. Drawing the rest from reference TRBV11-3 and TRBJ1-3, the complete variable domain is EAGVVQSPRYKIIEKKQPVAFWCNPISGHNTLYWYLQNLGQGPELLIRYENEEAVDDSQLPKDRFSAERLKGVDSTLKIQPAELGDSAVYLCASSLVDSQGTGNTIYFGEGSWLTVV.

The rearrangement uses TRBV5-4 and TRBJ1-4, with a tentative D call TRBD1 (5 bases). Trimming pared 0 bases from V and 0 bases from J, leaving 12 bases between. The CDR3 has 17 residues. Per the germline V gene, CDR1 is SGHNT and CDR2 is YYREEE (reference sequence). The CDR3 is CASSLVAPGATNEKLFF. CDR3 sequence (DNA): TGTGCCAGCAGCTTGGTAGCCCCGGGGGCAACTAATGAAAAACTGTTTTTT.

The rearrangement joins TRBV7-9 to TRBJ1-2, with D possibly being TRBD1 (5 bases). CDR1 SEHNR and CDR2 FQNEAQ come from the germline V gene (reference sequence). With 0 bases removed from V and 8 bases from J, the gap between germline ends came to 10 bases. The CDR3 runs 13 residues. CDR3 loop: CASSLASREGYTF. The CDR3 bases are TGTGCCAGCAGCTTAGCGTCCAGGGAAGGCTACACCTTC.

The chain has TRBV5-1 and TRBJ2-2; D might be TRBD1 (5 bases). CDR1 and CDR2 from the germline V gene are SGHRS and YFSETQ. Trimming took 4 bases from V and 6 from J, leaving 7 bases between them. The CDR3 contains 12 residues. CDR3 in DNA: TGCGCCAGCAGCACAGGCCCCGGGGAGCTGTTTTTT. It yields the protein CASSTGPGELFF.

The V and J genes are TRBV3-1 (or the pseudogene TRBV3-2) and TRBJ1-2; 7 nucleotides match TRBD1. The V gene end was trimmed by 5 bases and the J gene end by 4 bases; junction bases not matched to a gene: 13. There are 16 residues in the CDR3. Germline CDR1 and CDR2: LGHDT and YNNKEL (reference sequence). CDR3 residues: CASSKGSTGLVYGYTF. In DNA form, the CDR3 reads TGTGCCAGCAGCAAAGGATCGACAGGGTTGGTCTATGGCTACACCTTC.

The J gene is TRBJ1-5, the V gene TRBV2; tentatively, D is TRBD1 (6 bases). From germline, CDR1 is SNHLY and CDR2 FYNNEI. This CDR3 spans 15 amino acids. V was cut by 4 bases and J by 0 bases, with 10 bases left in between. For the CDR3, the DNA is TGTGCCAGCAGTGCGGACAGATATAGCAATCAGCCCCAGCATTTT. Translated: CASSADRYSNQPQHF. Complete variable domain (other parts from reference TRBV2 and TRBJ1-5): EPEVTQTPSHQVTQMGQEVILRCVPISNHLYFYWYRQILGQKVEFLVSFYNNEISEKSEIFDDQFSVERPDGSNFTLKIRSTKLEDSAMYFCASSADRYSNQPQHFGDGTRLSIL.

The chain recombines TRBV5-1 with TRBJ2-7; 7 nucleotides agree with TRBD1. This CDR3 is 15 amino acids long. Trimming took 0 bases from V and 3 from J; bases not matched to a gene: 6. The germline gives CDR1 SGHRS, CDR2 YFSETQ. In nucleotides, the CDR3 is TGCGCCAGCAGCTTGGTGACAGGGCTCTACTACGAGCAGTACTTC. Its translation is CASSLVTGLYYEQYF.

V gene TRBV28 combines with J gene TRBJ2-5; D gene uncertain. Trimming left V 2 bases short and J 4 bases short, with 8 bases between. The germline V gene encodes CDR1 MDHEN and CDR2 SYDVKM. The length of the CDR3 is 13 residues. The CDR3 nucleotides are TGTGCCAGCAGTTTACGCCTAACAGAGACCCAGTACTTC. It specifies CASSLRLTETQYF.

The gene calls are TRBV10-3 and TRBJ2-1, with 7 bases identical to TRBD2. V shed 6 bases, J shed 0 bases, and the junction held 2 bases outside the gene matches. The CDR3 totals 14 residues. Looked up from germline, CDR1 is ENHRY and CDR2 is SYGVKD. The CDR3 sequence: CAISGGSSYNEQFF. The CDR3 bases are TGTGCCATCAGCGGGGGGTCCTCCTACAATGAGCAGTTCTTC.

This chain links TRBV7-2 with TRBJ2-2, with D perhaps matching TRBD2 (5 bases). The V gene lost 2 bases and the J gene lost 4 bases, with 8 bases spanning the gap. Germline V gene sequence: CDR1 SGHTA, CDR2 FQGNSA. The CDR3 runs 14 residues. The CDR3, as DNA: TGTGCCAGCAGCTTATCGGGGTTCACCGGGGAGCTGTTTTTT. Its translation is CASSLSGFTGELFF.

The chain employs TRBV20-1 and TRBJ2-4; a possible D gene is TRBD1 (6 bases). The ends were cut back, 7 bases at V and 6 bases at J, with 10 bases in the middle. The CDR3 totals 11 residues. Germline V gene sequence: CDR1 DFQATT, CDR2 SNEGSKA (reference sequence). The CDR3 DNA reads TGCAGTGGTGGCAGGGGAAACATTCAGTACTTC. The encoded protein is CSGGRGNIQYF.

The V and J genes are TRBV6-6 and TRBJ1-1; 12 bases line up with TRBD1. The V gene end was trimmed by 7 bases and the J gene end by 0 bases; junction bases not matched to a gene: 6. The germline gives CDR1 MNHNY, CDR2 SVGAGI (reference sequence). The CDR3 length is 16 residues. The CDR3 is CASTRGTGGMNTEAFF. The CDR3 bases are TGTGCCAGCACGCGAGGGACAGGGGGCATGAACACTGAAGCTTTCTTT.

The rearrangement uses TRBV5-1 and TRBJ1-1, with a possible D match to TRBD1 (5 bases). V was pared by 0 bases and J by 10 bases, with 19 bases between. Germline V gene sequence: CDR1 SGHRS, CDR2 YFSETQ. The CDR3 runs to 15 residues. CDR3 sequence (DNA): TGCGCCAGCAGCTTGGCCCAAATCGAACTGGGGGGAGCTTTCTTT. It specifies CASSLAQIELGGAFF.

This clone was seen only a few times. This rearrangement joins TRBV27 to TRBJ2-1; 10 nucleotides line up with TRBD2. CDR3 length: 19 amino acids. V was clipped by 2 bases and J by 6 bases; unmatched bases: 16. Germline V lookup: CDR1 MNHEY, CDR2 SMNVEV (reference sequence). CDR3 DNA: TGTGCCAGCAGTTTACCCGACAGCAGACTAGCGGGCCGGGGCAATGAGCAGTTCTTC. Protein: CASSLPDSRLAGRGNEQFF.

This clone was seen a few times. This sequence joins TRBV3-1 (or the pseudogene TRBV3-2) and TRBJ2-7; the match to TRBD1 covers 7 bases. The trim removed 5 bases at V and 3 bases at J, leaving 4 bases unmatched. The CDR3 loop spans 13 amino acids. CDR1 is LGHDT and CDR2 is YNNKEL in the germline V gene (reference sequence). CDR3 in amino acids: CASSTRQGYEQYF. CDR3 sequence (DNA): TGTGCCAGCAGCACGCGACAGGGCTACGAGCAGTACTTC.

This clone was recorded once. This sequence joins TRBV4-1 and TRBJ2-1; 8 bases agree with TRBD2. CDR1 and CDR2 (germline): MGHRA, YSYEKL. J gave up 4 bases and V 1 base, and 6 bases lay outside the gene matches. The CDR3 consists of 16 residues. This CDR3 is CASSQATGGAYNEQFF. In DNA, the CDR3 is TGCGCCAGCAGCCAAGCTACCGGGGGGGCTTACAATGAGCAGTTCTTC.

The rearrangement uses TRBV4-2 and TRBJ1-2; 7 positions agree with TRBD1. Per the germline V gene, CDR1 is LGHNA and CDR2 is YNFKEQ. The CDR3 length is 15 residues. V shed 2 bases and J 5 bases; nucleotides not matched to a gene: 8. The CDR3: CASSQSSGTAYGYTF. The CDR3 nucleotides are TGTGCCAGCAGCCAATCCTCCGGGACAGCGTATGGCTACACCTTC.

There are a few counts of this clone. The chain carries TRBV19 and TRBJ1-1, with no clear D. Between the trimmed V and J ends, which lost 5 bases and 1 base, there was a span of 8 bases. The length of the CDR3 is 13 residues. Per germline, CDR1 LNHDA and CDR2 SQIVND (reference sequence). The CDR3: CASSSRQNTEAFF. In nucleotides, the CDR3 is TGTGCCAGTAGTTCCCGACAGAACACTGAAGCTTTCTTT.

The gene calls are TRBV5-6 and TRBJ1-1; 8 nucleotides agree with TRBD1. This CDR3 is 13 amino acids long. J lost 11 bases, V lost 5 bases, and 11 bases had no gene match. CDR1 SGHDT and CDR2 YYEEEE come from the germline V gene. DNA for the CDR3: TGTGCCAGCAGTCCTGACAGGGGACGAAGGGCTTTCTTT. This translates into CASSPDRGRRAFF. The entire variable domain, with the rest obtained from reference TRBV5-6 and TRBJ1-1, is as follows: DAGVTQSPTHLIKTRGQQVTLRCSPKSGHDTVSWYQQALGQGPQFIFQYYEEEERQRGNFPDRFSGHQFPNYSSELNVNALLLGDSALYLCASSPDRGRRAFFGQGTRLTVV.

This clone turned up a few times. J is TRBJ2-5 and V is TRBV5-1; no reliable D call. This CDR3 comprises 13 residues. Germline assignment: CDR1 SGHRS and CDR2 YFSETQ. V was cut by 4 bases and J by 4 bases, with 11 bases left in between. Here the CDR3 reads CASSPKMRETQYF. Here the CDR3 DNA reads TGCGCCAGCAGCCCTAAGATGAGAGAGACCCAGTACTTC.